This TCR beta chain was obtained from a study of spatial heterogeneity in lung cancer (dated by TCRdb to about 2019). In the study overall: More beta-chain than alpha-chain transcripts were consistently detected, likely reflecting higher beta-chain transcript abundance. In non-small cell lung cancer, the study quantitatively compared TCR alpha and beta repertoires across several tumor regions, matched nontumor lung, and blood. Nonsynonymous mutation counts, determined by whole-exome sequencing of tumor tissue, were related to features of the TCR repertoire. In the raw uncorrected reads, each unique combination of TCR and UMI appeared on average more than ten times. At surgery, some 200 tumor regions, around 65 matched nontumor lung samples and 56 PBMC samples were TCR-sequenced for both alpha and beta chains.

This clonotype showed up just a few times. The antigen it binds to is not known. No base quality values were provided; no much bigger clone lies one nucleotide off. The time point label on this specimen signifies: sample taken at primary tumor resection. TCR sequencing used whole RNA extracted from tumor and nontumor lung tissue, or from cryopreserved PBMC samples, without cell sorting. The donors were more than 65 patients from the lung TRACERx cohort who had early-stage, untreated non-small cell lung cancer. Patients were selected for TCR sequencing only if sufficient RNA was available from at least two tumor regions. What the study reported, not specific to this receptor: Ubiquitous expanded tumor TCRs were found in blood more often at tumor resection than at routine follow-up. Additional single-cell paired TCR alpha and beta sequencing was considered necessary to confirm, at a functional level, the hypothesis that regional TCRs recognize regional mutations.

Library preparation was by 5' RACE. Sequenced using a NextSeq 500. In the TCR library protocol, a unique molecular identifier was attached to each TCR cDNA molecule so that PCR and sequencing errors could be corrected. Per the source publication's procedure: TCR identification, UMI-based error correction and CDR3 extraction were performed with Decombinator tools. Expanded TCRs were defined as those above a frequency of 2 per 1,000, corresponding to the top 1% of the tumor frequency distribution. Each repertoire was subsampled 100 times to 5,000 TCRs, after which Renyi diversity was computed with the R vegan package. CDR3 similarity networks were constructed using string-kernel similarity of amino acid triplets, with links drawn between CDR3s whose pairwise similarity was above 0.82. TCRdb handled the public reads itself, with Q25 trimming in fastp and clone calling in MiXCR, and kept productive beta chains. Every CDR3 protein is listed once, alongside the most common genes and DNA of its rows. These V and J calls are TCRdb output, not the study's own analysis. The sample table lists about 50,000 distinct CDR3 sequences, approximately 7.6% of them with a count of one. In total, the top ten clones hold about an eighth of the sample.

This TCR was sampled from a female donor with early-stage non-small cell lung cancer. Sequencing was performed on PBMCs, taken at surgery.

At the DNA level, the sequence is TGTGCCAGCAGCTTACAGCCCGGTGTGGGCACAGATACGCAGTATTTT. Its translation reads: CASSLQPGVGTDTQYF. The chain joins TRBV7-3 to TRBJ2-3; no D segment can be confidently identified. V and J lose 2 bases and 1 base, and a span of 13 bases separates them. Taken from cysteine to phenylalanine, the CDR3 has 16 residues. The only DNA kept is the CDR3, 48 bases in frame from the first base. From the germline V gene, CDR1 is SGHTA and CDR2 is FQGTGA.